This T cell receptor beta chain was identified in a study of blood T cells in healthy people across ages. Background on the study: Per two T cells, about one barcoded beta molecule was captured through template switching. Study results and limitations: Donor CMV status, an unknown factor, possibly confounded changes in expanded clonotypes.

The V end was cut by 2 bases, the J end by 0 bases, with 14 bases between. The CDR3 has 17 residues. Per the germline V gene, CDR1 is MNHEY and CDR2 is SVGEGT. This clonotype was recorded a few times. The antigen is unknown. The authors extracted at least 6 micrograms of total RNA per sample. With a J-beta primer mix and a sample-barcoded 5' primer, a second PCR ran about 6 to 11 cycles. TCRdb reprocessed the 5' RACE reads with MiXCR, giving one entry per CDR3 protein. The sample has over 1,500,000 distinct CDR3 sequences, less than 50% seen once. The rearrangement links TRBV6-2 or TRBV6-3 to TRBJ2-1; D is perhaps TRBD2 (5 bases). Sequencing input: blood. This TCR was sampled from a woman aged 40 to 55 in good health. CDR3 loop: CASSYLLGGYSYNEQFF. The CDR3 DNA sequence: TGTGCCAGCAGTTACCTACTAGGCGGATACTCCTACAATGAGCAGTTCTTC.